This T cell receptor beta chain was found in a study of blood T cell repertoires in COVID-19. Study background: T cells, B-cell-depleted T cells, or PBMCs provided the cDNA or gDNA that served as material.

J lost 8 bases, V lost 3 bases, and 6 bases had no gene match. The CDR3 totals 13 residues. Germline-derived CDR1 and CDR2 are KGHSH and LQKENI. Methods used by the authors: How many nucleated cells were present was estimated from reference gene primer amplification. Libraries were prepared by immunoSEQ multiplex PCR; TCRdb keeps only in-frame clonotypes and omits some of them. The D gene and trimming were derived from the DNA, and the V and J assignments and clone size from that table. The table has roughly 200,000 clones, around 80% seen once. This chain joins TRBV18 and TRBJ1-1, with 7 bases fitting TRBD1. The clonotype was recovered from a woman in her 70s with acute or convalescent COVID-19. What was sequenced was peripheral blood. CDR3 region: CASSPRGQEEAFF. In DNA form, the CDR3 reads TGTGCCAGCTCACCCCGAGGACAGGAGGAAGCTTTCTTT.